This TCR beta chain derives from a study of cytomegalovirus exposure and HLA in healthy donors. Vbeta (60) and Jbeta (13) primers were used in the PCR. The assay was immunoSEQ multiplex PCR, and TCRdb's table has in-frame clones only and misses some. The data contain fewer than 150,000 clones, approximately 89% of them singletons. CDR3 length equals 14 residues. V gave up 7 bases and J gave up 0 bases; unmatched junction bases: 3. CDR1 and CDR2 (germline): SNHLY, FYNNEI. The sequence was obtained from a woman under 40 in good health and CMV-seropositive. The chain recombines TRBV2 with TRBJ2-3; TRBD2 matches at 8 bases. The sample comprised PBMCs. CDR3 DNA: TGTGCCAGCAAATCTAGCGGGAGCACAGATACGCAGTATTTT. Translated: CASKSSGSTDTQYF. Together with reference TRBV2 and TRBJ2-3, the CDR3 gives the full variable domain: EPEVTQTPSHQVTQMGQEVILRCVPISNHLYFYWYRQILGQKVEFLVSFYNNEISEKSEIFDDQFSVERPDGSNFTLKIRSTKLEDSAMYFCASKSSGSTDTQYFGPGTRLTVL.